The rows below give T cell receptor beta chains drawn from one sample of a study of shared clonotypes between healthy human individuals. Sequencing was performed with immunoSEQ multiplex PCR; in TCRdb, only in-frame clones are kept and a portion is missing. Of over a million clones listed, around 78% are singletons. Sequences were obtained from memory CD4+ T cells from PBMCs. The receptors were sampled from a man aged 18 to 29 in good health. Some clones in this sample may be carry-over from other donors' samples. Each CDR3 is given with its conserved first and last residue. A D gene is named only where the DNA matches it firmly. Clone size, where shown, is once, few, many, or a class for clones that have expanded.

J gene	clone size	V gene	D gene	CDR3 DNA	CDR3 protein
TRBJ2-1	NA	TRBV2	NA	TGTGCCAGCAGTGACGGTCTGGACGGGGGCGAGCAGTTCTTC	CASSDGLDGGEQFF
TRBJ2-5	NA	TRBV15	NA	TGTGCCACCAGCAGGGCAGGGACACACCAAGAGACCCAGTACTTC	CATSRAGTHQETQYF
TRBJ2-7	NA	TRBV10-3	TRBD2	TGTGCCACCAACCGACTAGCGGGAGACGGCGGCGAGCAGTACTTC	CATNRLAGDGGEQYF
TRBJ2-6	once	TRBV5-1	TRBD1	TGCGCCAGCAGCTTGGCGGGACAGGGCTCTGGGGCCAACGTCCTGACTTTC	CASSLAGQGSGANVLTF
TRBJ2-3	NA	TRBV4-1	TRBD2	TGCGCCAGCAGCCAAGATGGCGGGAGGGGAGATACGCAGTATTTT	CASSQDGGRGDTQYF
TRBJ2-5	few	TRBV5-4	NA	TGTGCCAGCAGAACACTAACTCAAGAGACCCAGTACTTC	CASRTLTQETQYF
TRBJ2-7	NA	TRBV27	TRBD1	TGTGCCAGCAGTCCCCGTTTCGGATCGGCAGGGGGCTCCTACGAGCAGTACTTC	CASSPRFGSAGGSYEQYF
TRBJ2-7	NA	TRBV6-5	NA	TGTGCCAGCAGTGTCTCCGGGACTCCAACCTACGAGCAGTACTTC	CASSVSGTPTYEQYF
TRBJ2-1	NA	TRBV5-5	TRBD1	TGTGCCAGCAGTCCCCGCGGGGACAGGGGCTACAATGAGCAGTTCTTC	CASSPRGDRGYNEQFF
TRBJ2-6	NA	TRBV7-9	NA	TGTGCCAGCAGCCCGTTCGGGATGGGAGGCTCCGGGGCCAACGTCCTGACTTTC	CASSPFGMGGSGANVLTF
TRBJ2-7	NA	TRBV7-2	TRBD2	TGTGCCAGCAGCCAAAGCGAACTAGCGGGAGGGGGCGAGCAGTACTTC	CASSQSELAGGGEQYF
TRBJ2-1	NA	TRBV6-5	NA	TGTGCCACCGGCGGGACAGACAACAATGAGCAGTTCTTC	CATGGTDNNEQFF
TRBJ2-1	once	TRBV9	TRBD1	TGTGCCAGCAGCGTAGCCGGGACAGGGGGATCCGAGCAGTTCTTC	CASSVAGTGGSEQFF
TRBJ1-2	many	TRBV5-4	NA	TGTGCCAGCAGCTTGGCAGGGAACTATGGCTACACCTTC	CASSLAGNYGYTF
TRBJ1-1	many	TRBV7-3	TRBD1	TGTGCCAGCAGCTCAGGGCTACAGGGGCTGAACACTGAAGCTTTCTTT	CASSSGLQGLNTEAFF
TRBJ1-1	NA	TRBV27	NA	TGTGCCAGCAGTTTATCCGCCTTGAACACTGAAGCTTTCTTT	CASSLSALNTEAFF
TRBJ1-1	NA	TRBV25-1	NA	TGTGCCAGCAGTGAATCCCCCGGGAGGAGAGCCACTGAAGCTTTCTTT	CASSESPGRRATEAFF
TRBJ2-7	NA	TRBV21-1	NA	TGTGCCAGGGAGCCGCCCGGGGAGCAGTACTTC	CAREPPGEQYF
TRBJ2-3	NA	TRBV7-6	NA	TGTGCCAGCAGAATGACTAGTGGAGGGCCAGATACGCAGTATTTT	CASRMTSGGPDTQYF
TRBJ2-1	NA	TRBV18	NA	TGTGCCAGCTCACCACTTCAAGCACAGACTTACAATGAGCAGTTCTTC	CASSPLQAQTYNEQFF
TRBJ1-2	once	TRBV7-9	NA	TGTGCCAGCAGCTTGGCCCGGCAGGGCAACTATGGCTACACCTTC	CASSLARQGNYGYTF
TRBJ2-2	NA	TRBV4-1	TRBD2	TGCGCCAGCAGCCAAGTCGGCGGGAGGAAGAGAGCCGGGGAGCTGTTTTTT	CASSQVGGRKRAGELFF
TRBJ2-5	once	TRBV28	TRBD2	TGTGCCAGCAGTTCCACGGGACTAGCGGGAAGTAAGACCCAGTACTTC	CASSSTGLAGSKTQYF